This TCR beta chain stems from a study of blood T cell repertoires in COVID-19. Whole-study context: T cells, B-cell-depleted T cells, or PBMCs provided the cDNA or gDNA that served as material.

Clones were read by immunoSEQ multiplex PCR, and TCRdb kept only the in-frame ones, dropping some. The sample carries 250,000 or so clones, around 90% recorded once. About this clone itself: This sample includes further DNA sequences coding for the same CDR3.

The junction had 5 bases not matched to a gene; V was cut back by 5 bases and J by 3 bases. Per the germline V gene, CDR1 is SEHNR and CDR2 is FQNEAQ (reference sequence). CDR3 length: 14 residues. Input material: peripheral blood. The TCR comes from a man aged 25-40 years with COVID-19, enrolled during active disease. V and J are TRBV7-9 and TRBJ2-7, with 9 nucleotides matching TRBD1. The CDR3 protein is CASSPGTGLYEQYF. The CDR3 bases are TGTGCCAGCAGCCCCGGGACAGGGCTCTACGAGCAGTACTTC.